This T cell receptor (beta chain) was identified in a study of blood T cell repertoires in COVID-19. Turning to the study itself: The United States, Italy and Spain provided the acute and convalescent COVID-19 samples. PBMCs, B-cell-depleted T cells, or T cells were the source of the cDNA or gDNA that made up the material.

Assay used: immunoSEQ multiplex PCR; TCRdb lists only in-frame clones, some missing. The sample includes approximately 240,000 clones, about 85% of them seen just once. This clone is a singleton in its sample. Within the sample, other DNA sequences also encode this same CDR3. This clonotype originated in an older woman with active or convalescent COVID-19. Source material: peripheral blood.

CDR3 nucleotides: TGTGCCAGCAGTCTTGGACAGGGCTTTCGGCAGCCCCAGCATTTT. Residues: CASSLGQGFRQPQHF. V is TRBV28 and J is TRBJ1-5, with 8 bases lining up with TRBD1. The CDR3 covers 15 residues. Germline assignment: CDR1 MDHEN and CDR2 SYDVKM. With V trimmed by 5 bases and J by 7 bases, 10 bases remained unmatched. The entire variable domain, with the rest obtained from reference TRBV28 and TRBJ1-5, is as follows: DVKVTQSSRYLVKRTGEKVFLECVQDMDHENMFWYRQDPGLGLRLIYFSYDVKMKEKGDIPEGYSVSREKKERFSLILESASTNQTSMYLCASSLGQGFRQPQHFGDGTRLSIL.